This T cell receptor beta chain originates from a study of radiation and T cells in renal cell carcinoma. Study details: Nephrectomy followed 15 Gy stereotactic body radiation by 4 weeks. General study findings and limits: Pretreatment tumor biopsies were lacking, so baseline clonotypes are unknown. From baseline, blood top tumor clonotypes peaked at 2 weeks post-radiation.

Assay used: immunoSEQ multiplex PCR; TCRdb lists only in-frame clones, some missing. The sample includes approximately 94,000 clones, 70% to 85% of them seen just once. Described time point: baseline pretreatment blood. Treatment specified: 15 Gy SBRT to primary tumor, nephrectomy 4 weeks later. Radiation-treated patients gave blood at baseline, week 2 and week 4. The germline V gene has CDR1 MDHEN and CDR2 SYDVKM. V trimming: 8 bases; J trimming: 2 bases; junction bases outside the gene matches: 9. The CDR3 sequence is 15 residues long. This clone was seen a few times. Its antigen remains unidentified.

The clonotype comes from a man aged 55 to 70 with renal cell carcinoma. The V call is TRBV28, the J call TRBJ1-5; TRBD1 matches at 7 bases. The sequencing here drew on blood, taken from a patient whose treatment included radiotherapy and nephrectomy. The DNA of the CDR3 is TGTGCCAGCGGAAATACAGGGGAGGGCAATCAGCCCCAGCATTTT. This translates into CASGNTGEGNQPQHF.